This TCR beta chain emerged from a study of human T cells and chemical hapten exposure. The sample's time point: patch test 3, about 24 weeks after DPC sensitization. Regarding treatment: therapeutic diphenylcyclopropenone sensitization with weekly scalp DPC. This clonotype appeared a few times. TCRdb itself ran the RACE reads through MiXCR, one entry per CDR3 protein. There are approximately 97,000 distinct CDR3 sequences in the sample; 25% to 30% occur only once, and over 9% lies in the top ten. The starting material was whole blood, obtained in connection with sensitization to the hapten diphenylcyclopropenone (DPC). This receptor was obtained from a man aged 40-49 years with alopecia areata. Some clones in this sample may be carry-over from other donors' samples.

The CDR3 loop is CASSYPSKADLNTGELFF. Here the CDR3 DNA reads TGTGCCAGCAGTTACCCCTCAAAGGCAGATCTGAACACCGGGGAGCTGTTTTTT. V is TRBV6-6 and J is TRBJ2-2; D unresolved. The V and J ends lost 2 bases and 1 base respectively, with 17 bases between them. Germline loops: CDR1 MNHNY, CDR2 SVGAGI (reference sequence). The CDR3 is 18 residues long.